Shown below are 30 T cell receptor beta chains from a single sample sequenced in a study of monozygotic twins with inflammatory bowel disease. TCRdb re-called the 5' RACE reads, yielding one record per CDR3 amino acid sequence without DNA. This listing includes about 210,000 distinct CDR3 sequences. Material for sequencing was blood. The receptors stem from a human donor with ulcerative colitis or Crohn's disease, or a healthy co-twin of an affected twin (not recorded which).

The chain recombines TRBV4-1 with TRBJ1-4; TCRdb selects TRBD1, and the lack of DNA leaves this call unchecked. The CDR3 consists of 14 residues. Germline-derived CDR1 and CDR2 are MGHRA and YSYEKL. The CDR3 sequence is CASSLDTGARHLFF.

The chain joins TRBV6-2 or TRBV6-3 to TRBJ1-2; TCRdb outputs TRBD1, but without DNA this stays unchecked. From germline, CDR1 is MNHEY and CDR2 SVGEGT. The CDR3 covers 13 residues. Here the CDR3 reads CASRKQGFDGYTF.

This chain connects TRBV12-3 or TRBV12-4 to TRBJ2-1; without DNA, the TCRdb call of TRBD2 cannot be checked. CDR3 length: 17 residues. This chain's CDR3 is CASSPAVVAGGNNEQFF.

This chain connects TRBV12-3 or TRBV12-4 to TRBJ2-5; there is no DNA to check the TCRdb D call of TRBD1. This CDR3 spans 14 amino acids. The CDR3 region is CASSPTGGRETQYF.

This chain links TRBV20-1 with TRBJ2-1. Germline CDR1 is DFQATT and CDR2 is SNEGSKA (reference sequence). This CDR3 has 13 amino acids. CDR3 loop: CSAVGSSYNEQFF.

The chain recombines TRBV7-2 with TRBJ2-7. Germline CDR1 SGHTA, CDR2 FQGNSA. This CDR3 is 15 amino acids long. This chain's CDR3 is CASSLAGGRTYEQYF.

The chain is built from TRBV5-5 and TRBJ2-3; TCRdb indicates TRBD2, and absent DNA this call remains unverified. Germline V gene data show CDR1 as SGHKS and CDR2 as YYEKEE (reference sequence). The CDR3 totals 16 residues. The CDR3 is CASSLGIGTSGDTQYF.

J is TRBJ2-7 and V is TRBV12-3 or TRBV12-4; the D gene TCRdb calls, TRBD1, cannot be checked with no DNA. CDR3 length: 15 residues. The CDR3 spells CASSPTGPSSYEQYF.

The chain carries TRBV6-6 and TRBJ2-1. The CDR3 covers 14 residues. From germline, CDR1 is MNHNY and CDR2 SVGAGI (reference sequence). Here the CDR3 reads CASSYTGSYNEQFF.

The V gene is TRBV5-1, the J gene TRBJ2-7. This CDR3 contains 15 residues. Germline values: CDR1 SGHRS, CDR2 YFSETQ. The CDR3 spells CASSLAVDGPYEQYF.

CDR3 protein: CATSRGIETQYF. The chain recombines TRBV7-9 with TRBJ2-5; TCRdb outputs TRBD2, but without DNA this stays unchecked. Germline assignment: CDR1 SEHNR and CDR2 FQNEAQ (reference sequence). This CDR3 has 12 amino acids.

This sequence joins TRBV11-2 and TRBJ1-2; the TCRdb D gene call, TRBD1, has no DNA to confirm it. This CDR3 region has 15 residues. CDR1 is SGHAT and CDR2 is FQNNGV in the germline V gene. CDR3 in amino acids: CASSSTGTGGGGYTF. The whole variable domain, remainder taken from reference TRBV11-2 and TRBJ1-2, is EAGVAQSPRYKIIEKRQSVAFWCNPISGHATLYWYQQILGQGPKLLIQFQNNGVVDDSQLPKDRFSAERLKGVDSTLKIQPAKLEDSAVYLCASSSTGTGGGGYTFGSGTRLTVV.

The chain has TRBV3-1 and TRBJ2-7; the D call of TRBD1 rests on TCRdb alone, since no DNA is present to check it. CDR3 length: 15 residues. Germline CDR1 reads LGHDT; CDR2 reads YNNKEL (reference sequence). The CDR3 spells CASSRLGPQGNEQYF.

The chain employs TRBV20-1 and TRBJ2-3. This CDR3 contains 14 residues. Germline values: CDR1 DFQATT, CDR2 SNEGSKA (reference sequence). The CDR3 loop reads CSARDEANTDTQYF.

The V gene is TRBV24-1, the J gene TRBJ2-1. Germline loops: CDR1 KGHDR, CDR2 SFDVKD. The CDR3 spans 11 residues. CDR3 sequence: CPTSAYNEQFF.

The J gene is TRBJ2-1, the V gene TRBV10-3; the TCRdb D gene call, TRBD2, has no DNA to confirm it. The length of the CDR3 is 16 residues. Germline CDR1 reads ENHRY; CDR2 reads SYGVKD. The CDR3 sequence: CAISESVGRGTNEQFF.

The V gene is TRBV7-9, the J gene TRBJ2-1; TCRdb's D call, TRBD1, is unchecked because there is no DNA. CDR1 is SEHNR, CDR2 FQNEAQ, per germline (reference sequence). This CDR3 comprises 11 residues. The chain's CDR3 is CASSPGGEQFF.

V gene TRBV12-3 or TRBV12-4 combines with J gene TRBJ2-2. The CDR3 covers 14 residues. CDR3 sequence reads: CASSSGWNTGELFF.

The V call is TRBV20-1, the J call TRBJ2-7; the TCRdb D gene call, TRBD1, has no DNA to confirm it. This CDR3 is built from 14 residues. The germline gives CDR1 DFQATT, CDR2 SNEGSKA (reference sequence). The CDR3 sequence is CSATTGDLSYEQYF.

The chain employs TRBV19 and TRBJ2-1; there is no DNA to check the TCRdb D call of TRBD2. Germline lookup yields CDR1 LNHDA and CDR2 SQIVND (reference sequence). CDR3 length: 14 residues. This CDR3 is CASRTSGGGDEQFF.

This chain links TRBV7-9 with TRBJ2-7. CDR3 size: 14 residues. The V gene's germline CDR1 is SEHNR and CDR2 FQNEAQ (reference sequence). CDR3 sequence: CASSLAPEPYEQYF.

The chain couples TRBV5-1 to TRBJ1-1. The CDR3 is 14 residues long. Germline CDR1 is SGHRS and CDR2 is YFSETQ. CDR3: CASSLSAKYTEAFF.

The chain employs TRBV7-9 and TRBJ1-5. The CDR3 length is 16 residues. Germline V lookup: CDR1 SEHNR, CDR2 FQNEAQ (reference sequence). CDR3 sequence reads: CASSLAASSSNQPQHF.

The chain combines TRBV5-1 with TRBJ2-5; the TCRdb D gene call, TRBD2, has no DNA to confirm it. Germline V lookup: CDR1 SGHRS, CDR2 YFSETQ. The CDR3 is 15 residues long. The chain's CDR3 is CASSPGLAGEETQYF.

The chain uses TRBV12-3 or TRBV12-4 and TRBJ1-1. The CDR3 has 15 amino acids. This CDR3 is CASRVLSYEDTEAFF.

This rearrangement joins TRBV6-1 to TRBJ1-2. Per the germline V gene, CDR1 is MNHNS and CDR2 is SASEGT. The CDR3 has 12 residues. The chain's CDR3 is CASGSGNYGYTF.

The V and J genes are TRBV12-3 or TRBV12-4 and TRBJ2-2; without DNA, the TCRdb call of TRBD2 cannot be checked. The CDR3 sequence is 17 residues long. CDR3 sequence reads: CASSSPRTSGRTGELFF.

The CDR3 here is CASSERGSVAEQFF. The genes are TRBV25-1 and TRBJ2-1. Germline V gene lookup returns CDR1 MGHDK and CDR2 SYGVNS. The CDR3 sequence is 14 residues long.

The rearrangement joins TRBV20-1 to TRBJ1-1; with no DNA, the TCRdb D assignment of TRBD1 cannot be verified. In germline, CDR1 is DFQATT, CDR2 SNEGSKA (reference sequence). This CDR3 has 13 residues. The CDR3 is CTLRGQANTEAFF.

The V gene is TRBV7-9, the J gene TRBJ2-3; TCRdb's D call of TRBD2 is untestable without DNA. Germline CDR1 is SEHNR and CDR2 is FQNEAQ (reference sequence). The CDR3 totals 15 residues. The CDR3 here is CASTAGTGLTDTQYF.